One and the same sample provided the 13 T cell receptor beta chains below, sequenced in a study of blood T cell repertoires in COVID-19. Profiling relied on immunoSEQ multiplex PCR, and the TCRdb table lists in-frame clones only, not all of them. The table records some 670,000 clones, 90% of them present only once. Sequencing used peripheral blood. These receptors originate from a woman aged 18-30 years with acute or convalescent COVID-19.

V is TRBV2 and J is TRBJ1-2, with TRBD1 as a possible D gene (6 bases). Germline V gives CDR1 SNHLY, CDR2 FYNNEI. The CDR3 contains 13 residues. Trimming took 6 bases from V and 6 from J, leaving 14 bases between them. The CDR3 nucleotides are TGTGCCAGCAGAGTACAGGGTCTAAATGGCTACACCTTC. This translates into CASRVQGLNGYTF.

The chain combines TRBV27 with TRBJ2-5, with TRBD2 as a possible D gene (5 bases). The germline CDR1 and CDR2 sequences are MNHEY and SMNVEV (reference sequence). The V gene lost 6 bases and the J gene lost 7 bases, with 9 bases spanning the gap. There are 11 residues in the CDR3. Here the CDR3 DNA reads TGTGCCAGCAGCCTTCGGGGGACCCAGTACTTC. This codes for CASSLRGTQYF.

The chain recombines TRBV4-1 with TRBJ2-5; TRBD2 is a possible D gene (5 bases). Trimming cost V 4 bases and J 1 base, with 10 bases left between them. CDR1 MGHRA and CDR2 YSYEKL come from the germline V gene. The CDR3 has 14 residues. CDR3 region: CASSRGLRQETQYF. The DNA for the CDR3 is TGCGCCAGCAGCCGAGGACTCCGCCAAGAGACCCAGTACTTC.

V is TRBV6-5 and J is TRBJ1-2, with 7 positions matching TRBD1. V shed 5 bases, J shed 3 bases, and the junction held 3 bases outside the gene matches. The CDR3 has 13 amino acids. Germline CDR1 is MNHEY and CDR2 is SVGAGI. CDR3 nucleotides: TGTGCCAGCAGTCGGGACAGTCACTATGGCTACACCTTC. Translation: CASSRDSHYGYTF.

The V gene is TRBV25-1, the J gene TRBJ2-7, with 10 bases identical to TRBD1. The trim removed 6 bases at V and 6 bases at J, leaving 14 bases unmatched. The length of the CDR3 is 16 residues. Germline lookup yields CDR1 MGHDK and CDR2 SYGVNS. CDR3 DNA: TGTGCCAGCAGCCCGACTGAGGACAGGGGGAGAGGCGAGCAGTACTTC. It codes for CASSPTEDRGRGEQYF.

V gene TRBV5-4 combines with J gene TRBJ1-5; possible D gene TRBD1, 6 bases. There are 13 residues in the CDR3. Germline V lookup: CDR1 SGHNT, CDR2 YYREEE (reference sequence). V lost 10 bases, J lost 5 bases, and 16 bases lay in between. This CDR3 is CAPSEGGDQPQHF. The CDR3 DNA is TGTGCCCCCTCAGAGGGGGGGGATCAGCCCCAGCATTTT.

This clone has just one count. The chain employs TRBV19 and TRBJ2-4, with 8 bases lining up with TRBD2. The CDR3 runs 16 residues. The V and J ends lost 6 bases and 3 bases, in that order; junction bases with no gene match: 10. CDR1 is LNHDA, CDR2 SQIVND, per germline (reference sequence). CDR3 sequence: CASRPNRGGHKNIQYF. As DNA, the CDR3 is TGTGCCAGTAGACCTAACCGGGGGGGGCACAAAAACATTCAGTACTTC. Variable domain in full (rest from reference TRBV19 and TRBJ2-4): DGGITQSPKYLFRKEGQNVTLSCEQNLNHDAMYWYRQDPGQGLRLIYYSQIVNDFQKGDIAEGYSVSREKKESFPLTVTSAQKNPTAFYLCASRPNRGGHKNIQYFGAGTRLSVL.

The CDR3 region is CASSSRRQVMNTEAFF. As DNA, the CDR3 is TGTGCCAGCAGTTCCAGGCGACAGGTCATGAACACTGAAGCTTTCTTT. The chain couples TRBV6-8 to TRBJ1-1; D is perhaps TRBD1 (6 bases). V lost 4 bases and J lost 0, with 15 bases in between. CDR1 and CDR2 from the germline V gene are MNHGY and SAAAGT. This CDR3 is built from 16 residues.

This clone was picked up one time. This CDR3 reads CASPGKGQQSSYNSPLHF. CDR3 bases: TGTGCCAGCCCGGGGAAGGGTCAACAGAGCTCCTATAATTCACCCCTCCACTTT. The V and J genes are TRBV21-1 and TRBJ1-6. TRBV21-1 is designated a pseudogene. This CDR3 spans 18 amino acids.

The V and J genes are TRBV2 and TRBJ1-2; no reliable D call. The CDR3 sequence is 17 residues long. Germline CDR1 is SNHLY and CDR2 is FYNNEI. V lost 6 bases and J 2 bases, leaving 22 bases between the germline ends. In nucleotides, the CDR3 is TGTGCCAGCAGGATAACCGTCGGCGGCGATGGAAACTATGGCTACACCTTC. It specifies CASRITVGGDGNYGYTF.

The genes are TRBV19 and TRBJ1-5; unclear D gene. CDR3 length: 16 amino acids. Trimming removed 8 bases from V and 0 bases from J, with 17 bases in between. Per germline, CDR1 LNHDA and CDR2 SQIVND (reference sequence). The CDR3 DNA follows: TGTGCCAGTCAATCTGAGGAAACCTATAGCAATCAGCCCCAGCATTTT. Its translation is CASQSEETYSNQPQHF.

V usage is TRBV5-1 and J usage is TRBJ2-3; maybe TRBD2 (5 bases). Germline values: CDR1 SGHRS, CDR2 YFSETQ. This CDR3 spans 15 amino acids. V was trimmed by 1 base and J by 5 bases, leaving 14 bases between them. The CDR3 here is CASSLLRGPQDTQYF. The CDR3 DNA reads TGCGCCAGCAGCTTGCTACGAGGGCCCCAAGATACGCAGTATTTT.

There are a few counts of this clone. The chain couples TRBV6-4 to TRBJ1-5; TRBD1 agrees at 8 bases. The CDR3 spans 15 residues. CDR1 is MRHNA, CDR2 SNTAGT, per germline. The V segment lost 5 bases and the J segment 6 bases; nucleotides outside the gene matches: 9. The CDR3 sequence: CASSREPGGSQPQHF. Written as DNA, the CDR3 is TGTGCCAGCAGTCGAGAACCAGGGGGCAGTCAGCCCCAGCATTTT.